The 8 T cell receptor beta chains presented below share a single source sample, sequenced in a study of shared clonotypes between healthy human individuals. Libraries were prepared by immunoSEQ multiplex PCR; TCRdb keeps only in-frame clonotypes and omits some of them. The data contain some 240,000 clones, 65% of them singletons. Sequencing was done on a sample of memory CD4+ T cells sorted from blood. Subset defined: CD45RA-negative fraction. These receptors all come from a man aged 25 to 40 in good health.

This clone has just a few counts. A much more abundant neighbour one base away suggests this may be a read error. The chain combines TRBV7-8 with TRBJ2-1; D gene ambiguous. With 5 bases removed from V and 2 bases from J, the gap between germline ends came to 1 base. Germline CDR1 SGHVS, CDR2 FQNEAQ. The CDR3 is made up of 11 amino acids. DNA of the CDR3: TGTGCCAGCAGCCCCTACAATGAGCAGTTCTTC. Protein: CASSPYNEQFF.

The rearrangement links TRBV5-8 to TRBJ2-1; possibly TRBD1 for D (6 bases). The CDR3 spans 17 residues. The germline gives CDR1 SGHTS, CDR2 YDEGEE. Trimming removed 0 bases from V and 0 bases from J, with 13 bases in between. The CDR3 reads CASSLVSGATSYNEQFF. The CDR3 bases are TGTGCCAGCAGCTTGGTCTCAGGGGCCACCTCCTACAATGAGCAGTTCTTC. Using reference TRBV5-8 and TRBJ2-1 for the parts outside the CDR3, the full variable domain is EAGVTQSPTHLIKTRGQQATLRCSPISGHTSVYWYQQALGLGLQFLLWYDEGEERNRGNFPPRFSGRQFPNYSSELNVNALELEDSALYLCASSLVSGATSYNEQFFGPGTRLTVL.

The chain is built from TRBV18 and TRBJ1-1; D gene uncertain. Per the germline V gene, CDR1 is KGHSH and CDR2 is LQKENI. The germline V and J ends were trimmed by 8 bases and 1 base, with 17 bases remaining between them. CDR3 size: 15 residues. The CDR3 is CASTDLRGQNTEAFF. DNA for the CDR3: TGTGCCAGCACAGACCTACGAGGGCAGAACACTGAAGCTTTCTTT. Full variable domain (missing parts from reference TRBV18 and TRBJ1-1): NAGVMQNPRHLVRRRGQEARLRCSPMKGHSHVYWYRQLPEEGLKFMVYLQKENIIDESGMPKERFSAEFPKEGPSILRIQQVVRGDSAAYFCASTDLRGQNTEAFFGQGTRLTVV.

This clone has only a few counts. The CDR3 sequence is CASKVDGVTDTQYF. CDR3 nucleotide sequence: TGTGCCAGCAAGGTAGATGGGGTAACAGATACGCAGTATTTT. V and J are TRBV6-1 and TRBJ2-3, with D uncertain. The germline CDR1 and CDR2 sequences are MNHNS and SASEGT. There are 14 residues in the CDR3. Trimming left V 7 bases short and J 3 bases short, with 14 bases between.

This chain links TRBV12-1 with TRBJ2-7; no DNA check was done on the table's D call, TRBD1. TRBV12-1 is noted as a pseudogene. CDR3 length equals 13 residues. The CDR3 sequence: CASYKQGDYEQYF. The CDR3 nucleotides are TGTGCCAGCTATAAGCAGGGCGACTACGAGCAGTACTTC.

This chain connects TRBV5-6 to TRBJ1-2; tentatively, D is TRBD1 (5 bases). Trimming removed 4 bases at V and 6 bases at J, with 25 bases between. Germline CDR1 is SGHDT and CDR2 is YYEEEE. The CDR3 covers 17 residues. CDR3 sequence reads: CASSLYAGDSGLHGYTF. The CDR3 bases are TGTGCCAGCAGCCTCTATGCGGGTGACAGCGGTTTACATGGCTACACCTTC.

The chain carries TRBV7-2 and TRBJ2-2, with D perhaps matching TRBD1 (6 bases). The CDR3 loop spans 13 amino acids. The V end lost 4 bases, the J end lost 6 bases, and 9 bases lay between the germline ends. CDR1 is SGHTA, CDR2 FQGNSA, per germline. The CDR3 DNA reads TGTGCCAGCAGCTCAGGGGTTCCCGGGGAGCTGTTTTTT. Amino acids: CASSSGVPGELFF.

V gene TRBV27 combines with J gene TRBJ2-5; D may correspond to TRBD1 or TRBD2 (5 bases each). This CDR3 contains 14 residues. Germline V gives CDR1 MNHEY, CDR2 SMNVEV (reference sequence). V was trimmed by 10 bases and J by 4 bases, leaving 19 bases between them. The chain's CDR3 is CATRSRDVPETQYF. Written as DNA, the CDR3 is TGTGCCACTCGGAGCCGGGACGTTCCAGAGACCCAGTACTTC.